This entry lists 7 T cell receptor beta chains sequenced from one sample in a study of regulatory T cells in long-lasting Graves disease. Libraries of TCR beta came from iRepertoire HTBI primers plus Arm-PCR of CDR3 regions. TCRdb ran MiXCR on the multiplex PCR reads and lists one entry per CDR3 protein. The repertoire consists of 700,000 or so distinct CDR3 sequences, with around 30% occurring once and the leading ten covering about two fifths. Time point described: persistent/refractory GD, antithyroid drugs over 5 years with positive TRAb. TCR sequences were obtained from RNA taken from PBMCs. The sample here was peripheral blood mononuclear cells (PBMCs), taken when the disease was refractory, from a patient treated with antithyroid drugs. Receptor source: a female donor with Graves disease.

The chain joins TRBV12-3 or TRBV12-4 to TRBJ2-5, with D possibly TRBD1 on 6 matching bases. CDR3 size: 14 residues. The V gene lost 6 bases and the J gene lost 2 bases, with 13 bases spanning the gap. The CDR3 region is CASSPDSSQETQYF. The CDR3 DNA reads TGTGCCAGCAGCCCGGACAGCTCTCAAGAGACCCAGTACTTC.

This clonotype was detected a few times. This chain connects TRBV27 to TRBJ2-1, with 7 bases that match TRBD2. Germline-derived CDR1 and CDR2 are MNHEY and SMNVEV (reference sequence). The CDR3 runs 15 residues. V shed 2 bases and J 8 bases; nucleotides not matched to a gene: 9. This CDR3 reads CASSLQPAGSDEQFF. The DNA of the CDR3 is TGTGCCAGCAGTTTACAGCCAGCGGGGTCGGATGAGCAGTTCTTC.

This clonotype has only a few counts. The chain has TRBV30 and TRBJ1-1, with a tentative D call TRBD1 (5 bases). Trimming cost V 4 bases and J 2 bases, with 11 bases left between them. Germline CDR1 GTSNPN, CDR2 SVGIG (reference sequence). The CDR3 is made up of 13 amino acids. In DNA form, the CDR3 reads TGTGCCTGGAAAGACAGCACCAACACTGAAGCTTTCTTT. It translates to CAWKDSTNTEAFF.

This clonotype has ten or more counts. The V call is TRBV28, the J call TRBJ1-1, with 7 bases that match TRBD1. Looked up from germline, CDR1 is MDHEN and CDR2 is SYDVKM. J gave up 5 bases and V 4 bases, and 7 bases lay outside the gene matches. This CDR3 comprises 14 residues. Written as DNA, the CDR3 is TGTGCCAGCAGTTCACACAGGGGCAGGACTGAAGCTTTCTTT. Translating it yields CASSSHRGRTEAFF.

This clonotype has ten or more counts. The V and J genes are TRBV28 and TRBJ2-7; 7 bases map to TRBD1. CDR1 is MDHEN, CDR2 SYDVKM, per germline. V gave up 5 bases and J gave up 3 bases; unmatched junction bases: 7. CDR3 size: 14 residues. In DNA form, the CDR3 reads TGTGCCAGCAGTCCCACGGGACAGTTCTACGAGCAGTACTTC. Translating it yields CASSPTGQFYEQYF. Full variable domain (rest looked up from reference TRBV28 and TRBJ2-7): DVKVTQSSRYLVKRTGEKVFLECVQDMDHENMFWYRQDPGLGLRLIYFSYDVKMKEKGDIPEGYSVSREKKERFSLILESASTNQTSMYLCASSPTGQFYEQYFGPGTRLTVT.

The chain joins TRBV20-1 to TRBJ2-3, with 8 bases fitting TRBD1. Germline V gene lookup returns CDR1 DFQATT and CDR2 SNEGSKA (reference sequence). Unmatched junction bases numbered 7, after V lost 5 bases and J lost 0 bases. CDR3 length: 15 amino acids. CDR3 bases: TGCAGTGCTCGGGACAGGACTACTAGCACAGATACGCAGTATTTT. It translates to CSARDRTTSTDTQYF.

About this clonotype itself: It may be a read error: a sequence one base away is much more abundant. The chain joins TRBV28 to TRBJ1-6; D is possibly TRBD1 (5 bases). The V end was cut by 6 bases, the J end by 2 bases, with 14 bases between. Germline V lookup: CDR1 MDHEN, CDR2 SYDVKM. CDR3 length equals 16 residues. As DNA, the CDR3 is TGTGCCAGCAGGGGACGGTGGAGCCCCTATAATTCACCCCTCCACTTT. Residues: CASRGRWSPYNSPLHF.